This note documents a single T cell receptor (beta chain) sequence. Its antigen remains unknown. A read error may account for a junction end that differs from germline. The library came from three nested PCR rounds adapted from ARM-PCR protocols. TCRdb called the multiplex PCR reads again in MiXCR, with one record for every CDR3 protein. Of more than 75,000 distinct CDR3 sequences listed, 65% to 75% are singletons. This sample is part of a study of tumor and adjacent non-tumor tissue in lung cancer. Study-level findings and limits: Compared with tumor, normal lung showed significantly lower TCR diversity. Top 100 clones took a larger repertoire share in normal lung.

Germline V gene sequence: CDR1 MNHEY, CDR2 SVGAGI. This CDR3 comprises 18 residues. This sample's RNA came from whole unsorted tissue. The sequence was collected from an older woman with non-small cell lung cancer. The sample taken for sequencing was lung tumor tissue. V usage is TRBV6-5 and J usage is TRBJ2-7; D is uncertain. The DNA for the CDR3 is TGTGCCAGCAGTCAGAGCGTAAGGCGCTCCAGGATCTCCTACGAGCAGTATTTC. As protein: CASSQSVRRSRISYEQYF.